The 11 T cell receptor beta chains given below trace back to one sample, sequenced in a study of regulatory and conventional T cells in breast cancer. TCRdb recomputed calls from the PCR reads with MiXCR, one row per CDR3 protein. The sample contains fewer than 20,000 distinct CDR3 sequences, about 32% of which appear only once. Material for sequencing was conventional T cells from blood. The origin of the receptors is a female donor in good health.

By proportion, this clonotype is medium-sized. The CDR3 is CASSRHLAGGSTDTQYF. CDR3 DNA: TGTGCCAGCAGCAGACATCTAGCGGGGGGTAGCACAGATACGCAGTATTTT. The V and J genes are TRBV6-5 and TRBJ2-3; 11 bases are a match to TRBD2. V shed 6 bases and J 0 bases; nucleotides not matched to a gene: 8. CDR1 and CDR2 from the germline V gene are MNHEY and SVGAGI. There are 17 residues in the CDR3.

The V call is TRBV6-6, the J call TRBJ1-5; 7 bases align to TRBD1. The CDR3 spans 15 residues. The J segment lost 3 bases and the V segment lost 2 bases, leaving 4 bases of the junction unmatched. The germline V gene has CDR1 MNHNY and CDR2 SVGAGI (reference sequence). CDR3 nucleotides: TGTGCCAGCAGTTACGAGGGGGCCGACAATCAGCCCCAGCATTTT. Protein sequence: CASSYEGADNQPQHF.

The V and J genes are TRBV5-1 and TRBJ2-3; TRBD2 matches 11 bases. CDR3 length: 17 residues. Germline assignment: CDR1 SGHRS and CDR2 YFSETQ. V lost 4 bases to trimming and J lost 2 bases; unmatched junction nucleotides: 9. The CDR3 nucleotides read TGCGCCAGCAGCACTCCGGGACTAGCGGACCCCACAGATACGCAGTATTTT. Its translation is CASSTPGLADPTDTQYF.

The chain carries TRBV12-3 or TRBV12-4 and TRBJ2-2; unclear D gene. The CDR3 extends over 15 amino acids. The V gene lost 6 bases and the J gene lost 3 bases, with 14 bases spanning the gap. In nucleotides, the CDR3 is TGTGCCAGCAGACCCAGGCCGACCCACACCGGGGAGCTGTTTTTT. Its protein product is CASRPRPTHTGELFF.

This sequence joins TRBV12-3 or TRBV12-4 and TRBJ2-5; 11 bases match TRBD2. Losses at the gene ends were 5 bases for V and 5 bases for J; bases not matched to a gene: 4. The length of the CDR3 is 14 residues. The CDR3 DNA reads as TGTGCCAGCAGTCGACTAGCGGGAAGGGAGACCCAGTACTTC. Its translation is CASSRLAGRETQYF.

By frequency in the sample, this clonotype is medium-sized. The chain uses TRBV9 and TRBJ2-3; 8 nucleotides line up with TRBD2. The germline CDR1 and CDR2 sequences are SGDLS and YYNGEE. The CDR3 is made up of 15 amino acids. With V trimmed by 7 bases and J by 5 bases, 12 bases remained unmatched. As DNA, the CDR3 is TGTGCCAGCGCCAAGGCGGGGGGCCAGGGAGATACGCAGTATTTT. The encoded protein is CASAKAGGQGDTQYF.

The chain links TRBV28 to TRBJ2-1; 10 bases fit TRBD1. Looked up from germline, CDR1 is MDHEN and CDR2 is SYDVKM. V lost 7 bases and J lost 3; bases outside the gene matches: 3. The CDR3 has 14 amino acids. In DNA, the CDR3 is TGTGCCAGCACTCGGACAGGGGGCTACAATGAGCAGTTCTTC. It yields the protein CASTRTGGYNEQFF.

Worth noting for this clonotype: A much larger clone lies a single base off, so this may be a read error. The chain is built from TRBV18 and TRBJ1-1; a weak D match, TRBD1 (6 bases). This CDR3 contains 15 residues. Germline CDR1 reads KGHSH; CDR2 reads LQKENI. The V and J ends lost 8 bases and 6 bases respectively, with 22 bases between them. CDR3 sequence reads: CASALAGTLISEAFF. The CDR3 DNA reads TGTGCCAGCGCCCTAGCCGGGACATTAATCTCTGAAGCTTTCTTT. Based on the CDR3 plus reference TRBV18 and TRBJ1-1, the full variable domain is NAGVMQNPRHLVRRRGQEARLRCSPMKGHSHVYWYRQLPEEGLKFMVYLQKENIIDESGMPKERFSAEFPKEGPSILRIQQVVRGDSAAYFCASALAGTLISEAFFGQGTRLTVV.

This clonotype was observed a single time. At one end, the junction sequence differs from germline, possibly due to a read error. The rearrangement joins TRBV19 to TRBJ2-7; D is ambiguous. Germline lookup yields CDR1 LNHDA and CDR2 SQIVND (reference sequence). This CDR3 has 14 amino acids. The DNA of the CDR3 is TGTGTCAGTAGTAACCCCCCGGCCGTCCACGAGCAGTACTTC. This gives the protein CVSSNPPAVHEQYF.

Regarding this clonotype: Possible read error: a much larger clone is one base away. The genes are TRBV7-2 and TRBJ1-5, with D possibly TRBD1 on 5 matching bases. Trimming pared 0 bases from V and 7 bases from J, leaving 10 bases between. Germline loops: CDR1 SGHTA, CDR2 FQGNSA. The CDR3 length is 14 residues. CDR3 in DNA: TGTGCCAGCAGCTTAGCTGGACACGGACAGCCCCAGCATTTT. As protein: CASSLAGHGQPQHF.

The V call is TRBV7-2, the J call TRBJ2-7; unclear D gene. There are 13 residues in the CDR3. The germline gives CDR1 SGHTA, CDR2 FQGNSA. V was trimmed by 3 bases and J by 3 bases, leaving 9 bases between them. CDR3 protein: CASSLVQSYEQYF. CDR3 coding DNA: TGTGCCAGCAGCTTGGTCCAGAGCTACGAGCAGTACTTC.